A single sample gave rise to the 14 T cell receptor beta chains below, sequenced in a study of blood T cell repertoires in COVID-19. This table comes from immunoSEQ multiplex PCR, and its TCRdb copy is limited to in-frame clones, with some not included. The data show about 35,000 clones, 75% to 90% seen once. Sequenced input: peripheral blood. Receptors were obtained from a man aged 60 to 69 with active or convalescent COVID-19.

The chain links TRBV6-5 to TRBJ1-1; D ambiguous. Trimming pared 8 bases from V and 7 bases from J, leaving 14 bases between. Germline V gene sequence: CDR1 MNHEY, CDR2 SVGAGI. The CDR3 contains 12 residues. The CDR3 nucleotides read TGTGCCAGCGGGCCAGGATATTTTGAAGCTTTCTTT. It encodes CASGPGYFEAFF.

Notes on this clone: Only one base separates this from a far larger clonotype, so it likely reflects a read error. The gene calls are TRBV3-1 (or the pseudogene TRBV3-2) and TRBJ2-3, with 13 bases fitting TRBD2. Germline V gene data show CDR1 as LGHDT and CDR2 as YNNKEL (reference sequence). The V segment lost 4 bases and the J segment 3 bases; nucleotides outside the gene matches: 1. CDR3 length: 15 residues. CDR3 loop: CASSPGLAGTDTQYF. The CDR3 DNA reads TGTGCCAGCAGCCCGGGACTAGCGGGGACAGATACGCAGTATTTT.

V is TRBV28 and J is TRBJ1-2; possibly TRBD1 for D (5 bases). The V end lost 7 bases, the J end lost 6 bases, and 15 bases lay between the germline ends. This CDR3 has 13 amino acids. Germline lookup yields CDR1 MDHEN and CDR2 SYDVKM. CDR3 DNA sequence: TGTGCCAGCATCTCCCCAGGGATAAATGGCTACACCTTC. This translates into CASISPGINGYTF.

This clone appeared a few times. V is TRBV7-9 and J is TRBJ1-6, with a weak D call TRBD1 (5 bases). Trimming took 7 bases from V and 9 from J, leaving 16 bases between them. The CDR3 extends over 14 amino acids. Germline-derived CDR1 and CDR2 are SEHNR and FQNEAQ (reference sequence). In DNA form, the CDR3 reads TGTGCCAGCACCAAAGGGACGGGGAGTTCACCCCTCCACTTT. Residues: CASTKGTGSSPLHF.

The chain joins TRBV23-1 to TRBJ2-7, with 10 bases matching TRBD2. TRBV23-1 is designated an ORF whose function remains uncertain. CDR3 length equals 18 residues. Losses at the gene ends were 5 bases for V and 4 bases for J; bases not matched to a gene: 17. As DNA, the CDR3 is TGCGCCAGCAGTTGTCCGGCTAGCGGGAGTTTTCCGGATTACGAGCAGTACGTC. Protein product: CASSCPASGSFPDYEQYV.

The chain joins TRBV29-1 to TRBJ2-6; D might be TRBD2 (6 bases). The CDR3 spans 13 residues. V lost 7 bases and J lost 4, with 11 bases in between. Germline CDR1 SQVTM, CDR2 ANQGSEA. For the CDR3, the DNA is TGCAGCGCCGGGACTCAGGGGGCCAACGTCCTGACTTTC. Its translation: CSAGTQGANVLTF.

The genes are TRBV7-9 and TRBJ2-5; 7 positions agree with TRBD2. J gave up 7 bases and V 4 bases, and 9 bases lay outside the gene matches. The CDR3 covers 14 residues. Per the germline V gene, CDR1 is SEHNR and CDR2 is FQNEAQ (reference sequence). CDR3 nucleotide sequence: TGTGCCAGCAGCTGGGAGGGAGGGTCCGGGACCCAGTACTTC. Protein product: CASSWEGGSGTQYF.

This chain joins TRBV6-6 and TRBJ2-1; 10 bases align to TRBD2. CDR1 and CDR2 (germline): MNHNY, SVGAGI (reference sequence). The CDR3 loop spans 16 amino acids. Losses at the gene ends were 0 bases for V and 3 bases for J; bases not matched to a gene: 2. The CDR3 bases are TGTGCCAGCAGTTACTCCAGCGGGAGGGGCTACAATGAGCAGTTCTTC. It is translated as CASSYSSGRGYNEQFF.

The rearrangement links TRBV7-9 to TRBJ2-3; D not resolved. The V end lost 11 bases, the J end lost 6 bases, and 6 bases lay between the germline ends. Germline V gene data show CDR1 as SEHNR and CDR2 as FQNEAQ (reference sequence). This CDR3 region has 9 residues. CDR3 DNA: TGTGCCCTCGCGGATACGCAGTATTTT. Translated: CALADTQYF. Using reference TRBV7-9 and TRBJ2-3 for the parts outside the CDR3, the full variable domain is DTGVSQNPRHKITKRGQNVTFRCDPISEHNRLYWYRQTLGQGPEFLTYFQNEAQLEKSRLLSDRFSAERPKGSFSTLEIQRTEQGDSAMYLCALADTQYFGPGTRLTVL.

The chain recombines TRBV19 with TRBJ1-4; 9 nucleotides line up with TRBD1. J lost 7 bases, V lost 5 bases, and 8 bases had no gene match. Germline CDR1 and CDR2: LNHDA and SQIVND (reference sequence). This CDR3 contains 15 residues. In DNA, the CDR3 is TGTGCCAGTAGTGTAACACAGGGGGCTGGTGAAAAACTGTTTTTT. Translated, it gives CASSVTQGAGEKLFF. Full variable domain (missing parts from reference TRBV19 and TRBJ1-4): DGGITQSPKYLFRKEGQNVTLSCEQNLNHDAMYWYRQDPGQGLRLIYYSQIVNDFQKGDIAEGYSVSREKKESFPLTVTSAQKNPTAFYLCASSVTQGAGEKLFFGSGTQLSVL.

The chain links TRBV5-8 to TRBJ2-7; tentative D call: TRBD1 (6 bases). V was pared by 2 bases and J by 0 bases, with 12 bases between. The CDR3 is 15 residues long. CDR1 is SGHTS and CDR2 is YDEGEE in the germline V gene. The CDR3 bases are TGTGCCAGCAGCTTAGGCACAGGGAGCTCCTACGAGCAGTACGTC. As protein: CASSLGTGSSYEQYV.

This clone is a singleton in its sample. The rearrangement uses TRBV2 and TRBJ1-1; no firm D call. Trimming left V 6 bases short and J 8 bases short, with 13 bases between. The CDR3 loop spans 12 amino acids. CDR1 and CDR2 from the germline V gene are SNHLY and FYNNEI. In nucleotides, the CDR3 is TGTGCCAGCAGGGCGATTGGGCCCGAAGCTTTCTTT. It encodes CASRAIGPEAFF. Full variable domain (rest looked up from reference TRBV2 and TRBJ1-1): EPEVTQTPSHQVTQMGQEVILRCVPISNHLYFYWYRQILGQKVEFLVSFYNNEISEKSEIFDDQFSVERPDGSNFTLKIRSTKLEDSAMYFCASRAIGPEAFFGQGTRLTVV.

This clone was observed once. Here the CDR3 DNA reads TGTGCCAGCAGCTTGGATCTTCGTACGGGTGGGGGGAATCAGCCCCAGCATTTT. It is translated as CASSLDLRTGGGNQPQHF. V is TRBV5-5 and J is TRBJ1-5; D perhaps matches TRBD1 (5 bases). The CDR3 totals 18 residues. Trimming shortened V by 0 bases and J by 4 bases, and 20 bases separated the two germline ends. Germline loops: CDR1 SGHKS, CDR2 YYEKEE (reference sequence).

This clone was seen only once. The chain carries TRBV7-8 and TRBJ2-7; TRBD2 aligns across 9 bases. This CDR3 is 18 amino acids long. J lost 3 bases, V lost 5 bases, and 17 bases had no gene match. CDR1 is SGHVS, CDR2 FQNEAQ, per germline. CDR3 region: CASSRGVGRLAGNYEQYV. The CDR3 region has the DNA TGTGCCAGCAGCCGAGGGGTGGGTAGGCTAGCGGGAAACTACGAGCAGTACGTC.